The sequence of this TCR beta chain was determined in a study of shared clonotypes between healthy human individuals. It was about 190 ng DNA, approximately 30,000 T cell genomes, that sorted-subset replicate PCRs used. Profiling relied on immunoSEQ multiplex PCR, and the TCRdb table lists in-frame clones only, not all of them. Counted here are about 1.1 million clones, approximately 80% occurring once; the ten biggest clones make up 0.52%. A word on this clone: Its antigen is not known.

Study-level points and caveats: It was the non-shared clonotypes that had lower generation probabilities than clonotypes shared by all four donors.

This TCR derives from a man between 18 and 35 years old in good health. Some clones in this sample may be carry-over from other donors' samples. The specimen sequenced was memory CD4+ T cells from PBMCs. Sample subset: CD45RA-negative fraction.

The CDR3 spells CASSQDRGAGNTIYF. CDR3 nucleotides: TGCGCCAGCAGCCAAGATCGGGGGGCTGGAAACACCATATATTTT. J is TRBJ1-3 and V is TRBV4-1, with D possibly TRBD1 on 5 matching bases. The germline V gene has CDR1 MGHRA and CDR2 YSYEKL. The CDR3 is 15 amino acids. The V and J ends lost 0 bases and 2 bases respectively, with 8 bases between them.